This T cell receptor (beta chain) was obtained from a study of chemoradiotherapy in HPV16-positive cancers (dated by TCRdb to between 2022 and 2023). Context from the whole study: Using functional T-cell assays on cells from a couple of HPV16-positive patients, the researchers defined candidate HPV-specific T-cell clones and common TCR motifs. Whether T-cell immunity against the HPV oncoproteins E6 and E7 changes during chemoradiotherapy and whether survival is affected by this immunity were examined in the study. Next, the candidate HPV-specific TCRs and motifs were followed in TCR repertoires from around 87 patients with HPV-related cancers.

Repertoires were sampled repeatedly over the course of chemoradiotherapy, so clonal expansion could be followed in the tumor microenvironment. Inclusive of the bounding cysteine and phenylalanine, the CDR3 is 16 residues long. Only the CDR3 region is kept as DNA, spanning 48 bases read in frame from base 1. The germline V gene sets CDR1 to SGDLS and CDR2 to YYNGEE. Cut back by 4 bases and 3 bases, the V and J ends lie 19 bases apart. The investigation overall reported the following: In HPV16-positive patients, expansion of HPV-responsive T cells during chemoradiotherapy was associated with improved recurrence-free survival. The functional definition of HPV-specific T cells came from only two HPV16-positive patients, and the survival association was reported for HPV16-positive patients. Expansion of candidate HPV-specific clones and E7-related TCR motifs was observed in the tumor microenvironment during treatment, whereas no such expansion was observed for non-HPV-specific T cells.

On this clone itself: Its antigen specificity is not known. No base-level quality is on record; no much larger clone is a single base apart.

The library was generated by the immunoSEQ multiplex PCR assay. Sourced from immuneACCESS, this table was stored by TCRdb with only in-frame sequences that have V and J called. A share of the clones is absent; for the studies checked, an unresolved V gene accounts for under half, and the remainder has no known explanation. In all, the sample holds tens of thousands of clones, and around 86% of those were seen once. The biggest ten clones account for around 2.3% of the sample. The sequence was collected from a human donor with HPV-associated anogenital cancer. The chain was built from TRBV9 and TRBJ1-2; the best D guess is TRBD1, with 5 bases matching. The material was blood, obtained from a patient who underwent chemoradiotherapy. CDR3 reads: CASSTNRDSIHYGYTF. Read as DNA, the sequence is TGTGCCAGCAGCACTAATAGAGACAGCATTCACTATGGCTACACCTTC.